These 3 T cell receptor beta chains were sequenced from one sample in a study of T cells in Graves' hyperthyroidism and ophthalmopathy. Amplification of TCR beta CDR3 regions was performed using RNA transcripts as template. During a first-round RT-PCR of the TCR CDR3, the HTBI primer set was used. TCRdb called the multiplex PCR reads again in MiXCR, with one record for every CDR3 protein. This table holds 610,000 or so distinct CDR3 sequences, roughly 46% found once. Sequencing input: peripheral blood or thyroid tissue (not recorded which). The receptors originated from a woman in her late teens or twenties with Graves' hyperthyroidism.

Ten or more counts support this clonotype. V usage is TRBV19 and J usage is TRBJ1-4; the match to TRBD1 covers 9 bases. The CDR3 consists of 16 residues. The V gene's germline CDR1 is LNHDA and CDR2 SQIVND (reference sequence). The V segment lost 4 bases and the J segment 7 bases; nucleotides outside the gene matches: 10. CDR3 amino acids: CASSNLGGTGSEKLFF. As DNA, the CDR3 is TGTGCCAGTAGTAATCTAGGAGGGACAGGGAGTGAAAAACTGTTTTTT.

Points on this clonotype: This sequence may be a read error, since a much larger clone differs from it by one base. CDR3 sequence: CASSLTPGSRYDYTF. DNA of the CDR3: TGTGCCAGCAGTTTAACCCCGGGCAGTCGCTATGACTACACCTTC. J is TRBJ1-2 and V is TRBV27; D unresolved. The CDR3 covers 15 residues. The germline V gene encodes CDR1 MNHEY and CDR2 SMNVEV (reference sequence).

The CDR3 region is CASSFNPGQGSYEQYF. As DNA, the CDR3 is TGTGCCAGCAGCTTTAATCCGGGACAGGGATCTTACGAGCAGTACTTC. The chain links TRBV11-2 to TRBJ2-7; TRBD1 matches at 9 bases. The CDR3 runs 16 residues. From germline, CDR1 is SGHAT and CDR2 FQNNGV. V lost 3 bases, J lost 4 bases, and 10 bases stayed unmatched.